Following are 11 T cell receptor beta chains from one sample sequenced in a study of blood T cell repertoires in COVID-19. The method was immunoSEQ multiplex PCR; TCRdb's version includes in-frame clones alone and lacks a portion of them. The sample includes roughly 77,000 clones, around 74% of them seen just once. Material: peripheral blood. Every receptor here comes from a man aged 55 to 70 with COVID-19, enrolled during active disease.

The chain couples TRBV5-6 to TRBJ2-5, with TRBD1 matching 7 bases. Germline values: CDR1 SGHDT, CDR2 YYEEEE. J lost 5 bases, V lost 7 bases, and 8 bases had no gene match. This CDR3 is 13 amino acids long. The CDR3 region is CASRWTGWETQYF. The CDR3 DNA reads as TGTGCCAGCCGATGGACAGGCTGGGAGACCCAGTACTTC.

This sequence joins TRBV4-2 and TRBJ1-2; TRBD1 matches 8 bases. Germline values: CDR1 LGHNA, CDR2 YNFKEQ. V lost 2 bases to trimming and J lost 6 bases; unmatched junction nucleotides: 5. The CDR3 extends over 14 amino acids. CDR3 protein: CASSQRQGRDGYTF. The DNA of the CDR3 is TGTGCCAGCAGCCAACGACAGGGGCGGGATGGCTACACCTTC.

The J gene is TRBJ1-6, the V gene TRBV11-2; D is uncertain. Per germline, CDR1 SGHAT and CDR2 FQNNGV. This CDR3 region has 16 residues. V was shortened by 6 bases and J by 0 bases, with 12 bases between the two germline ends. The CDR3 DNA sequence: TGTGCCAGCAGTTGGCCTGGTGGCTCCTATAATTCACCCCTCCACTTT. Translation: CASSWPGGSYNSPLHF.

The J gene is TRBJ2-6, the V gene TRBV7-9; D call uncertain. Trimming shortened V by 2 bases and J by 4 bases, and 12 bases separated the two germline ends. Germline assignment: CDR1 SEHNR and CDR2 FQNEAQ (reference sequence). The CDR3 totals 16 residues. CDR3 in amino acids: CASSLLLLSGANVLTF. CDR3 bases: TGTGCCAGCAGCTTACTTCTTCTATCGGGGGCCAACGTCCTGACTTTC.

This clone occurred once. This chain joins TRBV7-3 and TRBJ2-1, with D perhaps TRBD2 (6 bases). The CDR3 has 15 residues. Trimming took 5 bases from V and 5 from J, leaving 16 bases between them. Germline CDR1 reads SGHTA; CDR2 reads FQGTGA. The CDR3 DNA is TGTGCCAGCAGCCGAAGCCGGGACTCAGACAATGAGCAGTTCTTC. The encoded protein is CASSRSRDSDNEQFF.

This sequence joins TRBV7-2 and TRBJ2-1; 7 bases match TRBD2. J lost 3 bases, V lost 7 bases, and 9 bases had no gene match. The CDR3 has 15 amino acids. Looked up from germline, CDR1 is SGHTA and CDR2 is FQGNSA. The CDR3 DNA reads as TGTGCCAGCAAGGAATGGGGGGGAGTCTACAATGAGCAGTTCTTC. This encodes CASKEWGGVYNEQFF. Full variable domain (rest looked up from reference TRBV7-2 and TRBJ2-1): GAGVSQSPSNKVTEKGKDVELRCDPISGHTALYWYRQSLGQGLEFLIYFQGNSAPDKSGLPSDRFSAERTGGSVSTLTIQRTQQEDSAVYLCASKEWGGVYNEQFFGPGTRLTVL.

The table lists this clone with a few counts. V and J are TRBV6-5 and TRBJ2-7, with 9 bases identical to TRBD1. The CDR3 is 13 amino acids. Per the germline V gene, CDR1 is MNHEY and CDR2 is SVGAGI. V trimming: 6 bases; J trimming: 7 bases; junction bases outside the gene matches: 7. CDR3 region: CASREDRGWEQYF. Here the CDR3 DNA reads TGTGCCAGCAGGGAGGACAGGGGCTGGGAGCAGTACTTC.

The rearrangement links TRBV30 to TRBJ2-7; D gene unclear. The germline V gene has CDR1 GTSNPN and CDR2 SVGIG (reference sequence). The CDR3 length is 12 residues. V gave up 3 bases and J gave up 2 bases, with 8 bases separating them. CDR3 protein: CAWSGRTYEQYF. The CDR3 nucleotides are TGTGCCTGGAGCGGTAGAACCTACGAGCAGTACTTC.

This chain joins TRBV11-2 and TRBJ2-1; D perhaps matches TRBD1 (5 bases). Looked up from germline, CDR1 is SGHAT and CDR2 is FQNNGV. The CDR3 consists of 14 residues. Trimming removed 0 bases from V and 6 bases from J, with 9 bases in between. The CDR3 protein is CASSLDWQGNEQFF. CDR3 bases: TGTGCCAGCAGCTTAGATTGGCAGGGCAATGAGCAGTTCTTC.

This chain links TRBV4-1 with TRBJ2-2; 10 bases fit TRBD2. This CDR3 is 17 amino acids long. Trimming removed 4 bases from V and 6 bases from J; junction bases left unmatched: 11. Germline assignment: CDR1 MGHRA and CDR2 YSYEKL. This CDR3 is CASSPRVAGGRAGELFF. DNA for the CDR3: TGCGCCAGCAGCCCCCGGGTAGCGGGGGGCCGGGCCGGGGAGCTGTTTTTT.

The chain combines TRBV27 with TRBJ2-1; TRBD2 matches 13 bases. The CDR3 length is 16 residues. The J segment lost 6 bases and the V segment lost 3 bases, leaving 5 bases of the junction unmatched. Germline CDR1 is MNHEY and CDR2 is SMNVEV (reference sequence). CDR3 sequence (DNA): TGTGCCAGCAGTTTGTCGGGACTAGCGGGGCTCAATGAGCAGTTCTTC. Translation: CASSLSGLAGLNEQFF.